Presented here are 5 T cell receptor beta chains from one specimen sequenced in a study of cytomegalovirus exposure and HLA in healthy donors. Sequencing used immunoSEQ multiplex PCR; TCRdb keeps in-frame clones, though not all of them. The sample lists 200,000 to 250,000 clones, less than 90% occurring once. The sequencing input was PBMCs. Receptors were obtained from a young woman in good health and CMV-seronegative.

This clone was counted a single time. The chain uses TRBV28 and TRBJ1-2; D may be TRBD1 (5 bases). The V end was cut by 3 bases, the J end by 6 bases, with 17 bases between. Germline V CDR1 and CDR2: MDHEN, SYDVKM. CDR3 length: 15 amino acids. The CDR3 coding sequence is TGTGCCAGCAGTTTGGGTTCAGGGACGTGGCATGGCTACACCTTC. Translating gives CASSLGSGTWHGYTF.

The V call is TRBV6-5, the J call TRBJ2-3; D may match TRBD1 or TRBD2 (5 bases each). Trimming removed 0 bases at V and 1 base at J, with 11 bases between. The CDR3 length is 16 residues. Germline CDR1 is MNHEY and CDR2 is SVGAGI. CDR3 protein: CASSYSWDPGTDTQYF. CDR3 coding DNA: TGTGCCAGCAGTTACTCGTGGGACCCGGGCACAGATACGCAGTATTTT.

This chain links TRBV5-4 with TRBJ2-2, with a tentative D call TRBD1 (6 bases). Per germline, CDR1 SGHNT and CDR2 YYREEE (reference sequence). V was pared by 4 bases and J by 1 base, with 8 bases between. The CDR3 covers 14 residues. The CDR3 bases are TGTGCCAGCAGCCGAGGGGGGAACACCGGGGAGCTGTTTTTT. It codes for CASSRGGNTGELFF.

This clone was recorded once. The gene calls are TRBV5-1 and TRBJ1-5, with no clear D. The germline V and J ends were trimmed by 0 bases and 5 bases, with 6 bases remaining between them. There are 13 residues in the CDR3. Germline V gives CDR1 SGHRS, CDR2 YFSETQ. DNA of the CDR3: TGCGCCAGCAGCTTGGGGGCGGATCAGCCCCAGCATTTT. This gives the protein CASSLGADQPQHF.

V is TRBV29-1 and J is TRBJ1-1; D is unclear. From germline, CDR1 is SQVTM and CDR2 ANQGSEA. Between the trimmed V and J ends, which lost 4 bases and 6 bases, there was a span of 18 bases. There are 14 residues in the CDR3. The chain's CDR3 is CSVGGKAGRPEAFF. The CDR3 DNA reads TGCAGCGTTGGTGGAAAGGCCGGACGCCCTGAAGCTTTCTTT.